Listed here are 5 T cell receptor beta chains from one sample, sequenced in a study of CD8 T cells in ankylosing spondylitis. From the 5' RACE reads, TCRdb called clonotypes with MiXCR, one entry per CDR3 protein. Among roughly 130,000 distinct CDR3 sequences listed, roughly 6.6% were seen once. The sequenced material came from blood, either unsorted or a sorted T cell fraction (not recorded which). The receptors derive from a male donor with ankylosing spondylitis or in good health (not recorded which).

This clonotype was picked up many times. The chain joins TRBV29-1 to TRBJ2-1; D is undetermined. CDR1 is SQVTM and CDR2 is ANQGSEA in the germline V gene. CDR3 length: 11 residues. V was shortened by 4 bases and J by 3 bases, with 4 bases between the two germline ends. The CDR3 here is CSVGYYNEQFF. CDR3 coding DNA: TGCAGCGTTGGGTACTACAATGAGCAGTTCTTC.

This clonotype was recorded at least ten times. This CDR3 reads CASRSGWGDQETQYF. The CDR3 bases are TGCGCCAGCAGAAGTGGCTGGGGCGACCAAGAGACCCAGTACTTC. This chain links TRBV5-1 with TRBJ2-5; tentative D call: TRBD1 (5 bases). V dropped 5 bases and J dropped 0 bases, with 14 bases sitting between them. Germline CDR1 SGHRS, CDR2 YFSETQ. CDR3 size: 15 residues.

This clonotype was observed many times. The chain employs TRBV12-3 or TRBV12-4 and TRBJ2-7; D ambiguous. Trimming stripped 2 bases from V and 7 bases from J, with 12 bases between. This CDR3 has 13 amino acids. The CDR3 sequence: CASSLLGRSEQYF. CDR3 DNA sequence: TGTGCCAGCAGTTTATTAGGCAGGAGTGAGCAGTACTTC.

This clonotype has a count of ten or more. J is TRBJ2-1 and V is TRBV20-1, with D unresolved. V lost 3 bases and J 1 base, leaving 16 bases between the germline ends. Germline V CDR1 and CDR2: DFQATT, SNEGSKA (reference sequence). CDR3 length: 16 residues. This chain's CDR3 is CSASPPLASSYNEQFF. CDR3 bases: TGCAGTGCTAGCCCCCCGCTCGCGTCTTCCTACAATGAGCAGTTCTTC.

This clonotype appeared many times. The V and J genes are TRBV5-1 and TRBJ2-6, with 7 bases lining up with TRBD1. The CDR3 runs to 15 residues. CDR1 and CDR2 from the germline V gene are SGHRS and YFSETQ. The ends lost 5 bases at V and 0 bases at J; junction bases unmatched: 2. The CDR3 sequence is CASRGQISGANVLTF. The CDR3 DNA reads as TGCGCCAGCAGGGGACAGATCTCTGGGGCCAACGTCCTGACTTTC. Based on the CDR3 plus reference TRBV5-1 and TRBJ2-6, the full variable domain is KAGVTQTPRYLIKTRGQQVTLSCSPISGHRSVSWYQQTPGQGLQFLFEYFSETQRNKGNFPGRFSGRQFSNSRSEMNVSTLELGDSALYLCASRGQISGANVLTFGAGSRLTVL.